This TCR beta chain was retrieved from a study of blood T cells in healthy people across ages (dated by TCRdb to 2015 to 2017). Background on the whole study: Template switching captured roughly one uniquely barcoded TCR beta cDNA molecule per two T cells in model experiments. The study measured age-related changes in TCR beta repertoire diversity using deep sequencing normalized with unique cDNA molecular identifiers. Using the same blood draw, the study looked at two additional independent replicas of 1 million unique cDNA reads for two donors, one aged 18 to 30 and the other aged 80 or older. The donors were split into four age groups: young (average roughly 15 years), middle-aged (39), aged (more than 60) and long-lived (more than 80).

CDR1 and CDR2, per the germline V gene, are SNHLY and FYNNEI. From V the trimming removes 8 bases and from J it removes 5 bases, while the gene matches leave 8 bases of the junction unaccounted for. The CDR3 covers 14 residues, taking in both the cysteine and the phenylalanine. Only CDR3 DNA is held: 42 bases, read in frame from base 1. What the study reported, not specific to this receptor: Because donor CMV infection status was unknown, age-related changes in expanded clonotypes were potentially confounded. Estimates of total diversity based on one million sequenced T cells were regarded as lower bounds and as underestimates. The long-lived group showed more naive CD4+ T cells, fewer expanded clones and increased TCR diversity than the aged group, suggesting age selection. Conclusive comparison of naive and antigen-experienced compartments was prevented by the profiling of bulk unsorted PBMCs. Observed TCR beta diversity per million T cells fell roughly linearly with age, and a significant reduction was already apparent by age approximately 41. There was a strong correlation between observed TCR beta diversity and the percentage of naive T cells measured by flow cytometry.

Points on this clonotype: Its antigen target is currently unknown. Within one base of it there is no much larger clone, and no base qualities were kept.

The method was 5' RACE. Sequencing was carried out with an Illumina HiSeq 2500. The second PCR ran for about 7 to 11 cycles and used a J-beta primer mix along with a sample-barcoded 5' primer. A unique molecular identifier was introduced onto each TCR beta cDNA molecule by a template-switch 5' adaptor carrying 12 random nucleotides. At least 3 million CDR3-containing paired-end reads were obtained from each sample. First-strand cDNA was synthesized from all RNA with the Mint cDNA synthesis kit, primed by a TRBC-specific oligonucleotide. Following uracil-DNA glycosylase treatment, a first 18-cycle PCR with universal primers M1SS and BC2_uni_R was performed on all cDNA. On the study's bioinformatics: Each sample was normalized by randomly selecting 1 million high-quality reads, each carrying a distinct molecular identifier. Reads sharing molecular identifiers were discarded rather than binned into consensus sequences. MiTCR, with a Q25 quality threshold and the strictest error-elimination algorithm, was used for CDR3 identification, clonotype clustering and error correction. A nonparametric unseen species model using Euler transformation provided a lower-bound estimate of total TCR beta diversity. TCRdb reworked the public reads: Q25 trimming with fastp, MiXCR clone assembly, productive beta chains retained. Each record represents a unique CDR3 protein, reported with the most common genes and DNA among its rows. For this entry, the V and J calls and clone size follow TCRdb and not the study's own pipeline. This sample gives 760,000 or so distinct CDR3 sequences in total; 20% to 25% of them show up just once. Around 9.2% of the sample is in the top ten clones.

The roughly 37 donors, aged about 6 to 95 years, were systemically healthy Caucasian individuals from Russia. Each donor gave ten milliliters of peripheral blood, collected into EDTA-treated Vacutainer tubes. Ficoll-Paque density-gradient centrifugation was used to isolate PBMCs, with at least 6.5 million per sample. Total RNA was extracted from PBMCs with Trizol reagent, with at least 6 micrograms obtained per sample. Naive CD45RAhigh/CD27high T cell percentages were measured by flow cytometry on a PBMC aliquot from every donor. These data also featured in a second study, about T cells of mothers and their children. Reported in the second study: The donors were nine systemically healthy Caucasian individuals, made up of three mothers and their six children. cDNA synthesis consumed the entire amount of extracted RNA, loaded at approximately 1.6 ug RNA in each 15 ul reaction. Sample barcodes and 2-4 random nucleotides were added via the M1S primer in the second PCR. Over 8.5 million TCR beta CDR3 reads were obtained for each mother, and approximately 3.2 million reads were obtained for each child. Thymic selection similarly shapes TCR recombination output in related and unrelated pairs, with minor effect from inherited differences. Normalized repertoire overlap was always slightly but never significantly higher in related than unrelated mother-child pairs. No persistent microchimeric T cell clones were detected, at a sensitivity of 90 to 100 clones per million clonotypes. Deep NGS was used in the study to compare the TCR beta repertoires of mothers and children and to look for features that separate related mother-child pairs from unrelated individuals. The mean age was roughly 44 +/- 4 years for the mothers and around 10 +/- 4 years for the children. Libraries were sequenced on Illumina HiSeq 2000 with 100+100 nt paired-end reads after adapter ligation with NEBNext reagents. To prevent cross-contamination, the mother and child libraries were prepared a month apart and were sequenced in separate runs. Each donor had between 500,000 and 2,000,000 distinct TCR beta clonotypes identified. Naive TCR beta clonotypes were estimated from low-frequency clonotypes matched to each donor's FACS-determined naive share, without sorting.

Sequenced input: blood. The rearrangement joined TRBV2 to TRBJ2-4, with 8 bases aligning to TRBD1. This sequence was found in a boy younger than 18 in good health. CDR3 loop: CASRLQGAENIQYF. DNA sequence: TGTGCCAGCCGTCTTCAGGGGGCAGAAAACATTCAGTACTTC.